The clone carrying this TCR beta chain came up many times. The record originates from a study of beta chain features in type 1 diabetes. Of the isolated RNA, all was reverse transcribed, and so the sequenced material was expressed TCRB transcripts. Method: immunoSEQ multiplex PCR; TCRdb's copy keeps in-frame clones and lacks some. Counted here are about 240,000 clones, 25% to 35% occurring once; the ten biggest clones make up around 4%. The ends lost 6 bases at V and 2 bases at J; junction bases unmatched: 7. Germline-derived CDR1 and CDR2 are SGHVS and FNYEAQ. The length of the CDR3 is 15 residues. V and J are TRBV7-6 and TRBJ2-1; TRBD1 matches at 7 bases. The source of this sequence is a man in his thirties or forties in good health. The sample was central memory CD4+ T cells from blood. The CDR3 nucleotides are TGTGCCAGCAGTCCACGACAGGGTACCTACAATGAGCAGTTCTTC. Protein product: CASSPRQGTYNEQFF.